Listed below are T cell receptor beta chains from one sample, sequenced in a study of T cell responses to AZD1222 COVID-19 vaccine. The protocol was immunoSEQ multiplex PCR, while the TCRdb copy is restricted to in-frame clones and leaves out a portion. The sample has about 120,000 clones, 75% to 90% seen once. This specimen consisted of peripheral blood, obtained 28 days after the second AZD1222 dose. The receptor set was obtained from an adult who received the AZD1222 COVID-19 vaccine. Both conserved end residues are part of each CDR3. A D gene is named only where the DNA matches it firmly.

d_call | j_call | v_call | cdr3_aa
- | TRBJ2-1 | TRBV13 | CASSQWNGEHEQFF
TRBD1 | TRBJ1-1 | TRBV7-9 | CASSSTLHRGHMNTEAFF
TRBD1 | TRBJ2-1 | TRBV4-1 | CASSQAPTGDNEQFF
- | TRBJ1-2 | TRBV3-1/TRBV3-2 | CASSPPQYRVDYGYTF
- | TRBJ1-5 | TRBV4-3 | CASSQDRQQPQHF
TRBD1 | TRBJ1-1 | TRBV2 | CASIRTGTRTEAFF
- | TRBJ2-5 | TRBV6-5 | CASSYRGLKGETQYF
- | TRBJ2-1 | TRBV6-2/TRBV6-3 | CASSPHRVDNEQFF
- | TRBJ1-2 | TRBV19 | CATRGAGPYGYTF
TRBD1 | TRBJ1-1 | TRBV5-1 | CASSLDRDRGDVFF
TRBD1 | TRBJ2-7 | TRBV5-4 | CASSQGALSYEQYF
TRBD1 | TRBJ1-6 | TRBV28 | CASSPGTAYNSPLHF
TRBD1 | TRBJ1-4 | TRBV18 | CASSRNRDRLNEKLFF
TRBD1 | TRBJ1-5 | TRBV27 | CASSLGTGGGGNQPQHF
TRBD1 | TRBJ2-7 | TRBV30 | CAYTGTGTYEQYF
- | TRBJ2-3 | TRBV10-3 | CAIGWGNTDTQYF
TRBD1 | TRBJ1-6 | TRBV5-1 | CASSFDRVNSPLHF
TRBD1 | TRBJ1-1 | TRBV2 | CASTRTGGTEAFF
- | TRBJ1-6 | TRBV2 | CASKLAYNSPLHF
- | TRBJ1-1 | TRBV11-2 | CASSLDLGRTEAFF
TRBD1 | TRBJ1-3 | TRBV18 | CASSPRQGSGNTIYF
TRBD1 | TRBJ2-3 | TRBV4-2 | CASSPRQGSTDTQYF
- | TRBJ1-2 | TRBV4-2 | CASSQEGRNRVGYTF
- | TRBJ1-1 | TRBV28 | CASTMNTEAFF
TRBD1 | TRBJ1-1 | TRBV5-3 | CARSLAGQGNTEAFF
TRBD2 | TRBJ2-5 | TRBV11-3 | CASSLEVGGGPPETQYF
- | TRBJ2-7 | TRBV20-1 | CSASGGPGHLSYEQYF
- | TRBJ1-1 | TRBV7-9 | CASSPKVATEAFF
- | TRBJ1-6 | TRBV3-1/TRBV3-2 | CASRGKQSDSPLHF
TRBD1 | TRBJ1-4 | TRBV5-1 | CASSWGDRENEKLFF
- | TRBJ2-1 | TRBV2 | CASSEAVGNEQFF
TRBD1 | TRBJ1-4 | TRBV2 | CASSEHIARGPEKLFF
- | TRBJ1-2 | TRBV5-4 | CASSLWASAAGAYGYTF
- | TRBJ2-5 | TRBV7-3 | CASSQSGPKETQYF
TRBD2 | TRBJ2-5 | TRBV5-8 | CASSIRLAGAQETQYF
- | TRBJ1-1 | TRBV11-3 | CASSLQTLNTEAFF
- | TRBJ1-4 | TRBV7-2 | CASSLGGSAAATNEKLFF
TRBD2 | TRBJ2-3 | TRBV7-6 | CASARGASGISTDTQYF
- | TRBJ2-7 | TRBV7-9 | CASSLMQGTEQYF
TRBD2 | TRBJ2-1 | TRBV4-2 | CASSQRVAGVANEQFF
TRBD2 | TRBJ2-4 | TRBV7-9 | CASSFTSGKNIQYF
- | TRBJ2-7 | TRBV10-3 | CAISSGDLSYEQYF
TRBD1 | TRBJ1-2 | TRBV19 | CASSIVAGTDGYTF
TRBD2 | TRBJ2-7 | TRBV28 | CASSPGLAVYEQYF
TRBD1 | TRBJ2-7 | TRBV30 | CAWGTDSYEQYF
TRBD1 | TRBJ2-5 | TRBV29-1 | CSVDTGTGKETQYF
- | TRBJ2-1 | TRBV27 | CAIVSREQFF
- | TRBJ2-7 | TRBV7-2 | CASRAGASFYEQYF
- | TRBJ1-2 | TRBV12-3/TRBV12-4 | CASSLQGTYGYTF
- | TRBJ2-7 | TRBV28 | CASSFSGGGEQYF
TRBD2 | TRBJ2-2 | TRBV12-5 | CASGYPGGYTGELFF
- | TRBJ1-2 | TRBV5-6 | CASSAGTSYGYTF
TRBD2 | TRBJ2-1 | TRBV19 | CASRMTSGGYRDEQFF
- | TRBJ1-2 | TRBV28 | CASRPRTNGYTF
- | TRBJ2-2 | TRBV21-1 | CASSLRTANTGELFF
TRBD1 | TRBJ2-7 | TRBV15 | CATSRDRPWDRRYF
- | TRBJ2-7 | TRBV6-5 | CASRGSPTYEQYF
TRBD1 | TRBJ1-1 | TRBV29-1 | CSVEKGRTGNTEAFF